This T cell receptor (beta chain) was captured by sequencing in a study of shared clonotypes between healthy human individuals. Background on the study: Researchers assigned three CD4 naive, three CD4 memory, two CD8 naive and one CD8 memory plate to each donor.

CD8 cells classed as naive were CD45RO-negative and positively selected for CCR7, excluding terminally differentiated effector memory CD45RA+ cells. The method was immunoSEQ multiplex PCR; TCRdb's version includes in-frame clones alone and lacks a portion of them. Of about 2 million clones in the sample, about 94% were seen once. To note about this clone: The same CDR3 is also encoded by other DNA sequences in this sample.

Losses at the gene ends were 2 bases for V and 3 bases for J; bases not matched to a gene: 0. The length of the CDR3 is 14 residues. Germline CDR1 reads MGHRA; CDR2 reads YSYEKL. The specimen was naive CD8+ T cells sorted from blood. The chain has TRBV4-1 and TRBJ2-5; 10 bases are shared with TRBD2. The clonotype was recovered from a man between 18 and 29 years old in good health. The CDR3, as DNA: TGCGCCAGCAGCCAACTAGCGGGGGAAGAGACCCAGTACTTC. Translated: CASSQLAGEETQYF.